This entry lists 17 T cell receptor beta chains sequenced from one sample in a study of siplizumab effects on memory and regulatory T cells. The data were produced by immunoSEQ multiplex PCR, yet TCRdb's version contains in-frame clones alone and is incomplete. The table records tens of thousands of clones, roughly 90% of them present only once. The sequencing input was naive CD4+ T cells sorted from blood. These receptors were taken from a human donor in good health.

The V and J genes are TRBV7-8 and TRBJ2-7; D might be TRBD2 (6 bases). Between the trimmed V and J ends, which lost 0 bases and 4 bases, there was a span of 22 bases. In germline, CDR1 is SGHVS, CDR2 FQNEAQ. The CDR3 is 18 residues long. The CDR3 region is CASSLATRVAVRVYEQYF. The CDR3 nucleotides read TGTGCCAGCAGCTTAGCCACCAGGGTAGCGGTGAGGGTGTACGAGCAGTACTTC.

This rearrangement joins TRBV30 to TRBJ2-7, with D tentatively TRBD2 (6 bases). Germline V gives CDR1 GTSNPN, CDR2 SVGIG (reference sequence). This CDR3 is built from 15 residues. The V gene lost 5 bases and the J gene lost 2 bases, with 19 bases spanning the gap. CDR3 nucleotides: TGTGCCTGGGGGAGGTCCAGCGGAAAAACCTACGAGCAGTACTTC. It yields the protein CAWGRSSGKTYEQYF.

The chain recombines TRBV4-1 with TRBJ2-1; D possibly corresponds to TRBD2 (5 bases). V dropped 4 bases and J dropped 0 bases, with 13 bases sitting between them. The CDR3 has 16 residues. CDR1 and CDR2 (germline): MGHRA, YSYEKL. The CDR3 loop reads CASSPRTPSSYNEQFF. In DNA, the CDR3 is TGCGCCAGCAGCCCACGGACTCCGAGCTCCTACAATGAGCAGTTCTTC.

The chain has TRBV29-1 and TRBJ2-1, with D perhaps being TRBD1 or TRBD2 (5 bases each). The CDR3 sequence is 15 residues long. V dropped 2 bases and J dropped 0 bases, with 11 bases sitting between them. In germline, CDR1 is SQVTM, CDR2 ANQGSEA. The CDR3 nucleotides are TGCAGCGTTGAACTCGAGGGGAGCTCCTACAATGAGCAGTTCTTC. Translated, it gives CSVELEGSSYNEQFF.

This chain uses TRBV20-1 with TRBJ2-7; the D is unclear. The germline V gene encodes CDR1 DFQATT and CDR2 SNEGSKA (reference sequence). V lost 6 bases and J 6 bases, leaving 12 bases between the germline ends. CDR3 length equals 11 residues. The CDR3 spells CSAARTGEQYF. The CDR3, as DNA: TGCAGTGCGGCTCGAACGGGCGAGCAGTACTTC.

This clone has only a few counts. The gene calls are TRBV14 and TRBJ2-7; TRBD2 is a possible D gene (6 bases). Germline V lookup: CDR1 SGHDN, CDR2 FVKESK. The CDR3 covers 12 residues. V was shortened by 3 bases and J by 3 bases, with 6 bases between the two germline ends. CDR3 coding DNA: TGTGCCAGCAGCCAGACTAGCTACGAGCAGTACTTC. Amino acid sequence: CASSQTSYEQYF.

In its sample, this clone was seen once. The V and J genes are TRBV2 and TRBJ2-6, with D perhaps TRBD1 (6 bases). CDR3 length: 17 residues. V gave up 2 bases and J gave up 0 bases, with 11 bases separating them. Germline assignment: CDR1 SNHLY and CDR2 FYNNEI. The CDR3 DNA is TGTGCCAGCAGTGAACTGGGACAAAGCTCTGGGGCCAACGTCCTGACTTTC. Protein sequence: CASSELGQSSGANVLTF.

The gene calls are TRBV5-4 and TRBJ1-1; 8 nucleotides line up with TRBD1. The ends lost 4 bases at V and 5 bases at J; junction bases unmatched: 7. Germline V gene lookup returns CDR1 SGHNT and CDR2 YYREEE (reference sequence). The CDR3 contains 14 residues. The CDR3 sequence is CASSRAGGGTEAFF. In nucleotides, the CDR3 is TGTGCCAGCAGCCGCGCAGGGGGCGGTACTGAAGCTTTCTTT.

This clone was seen once. The chain is built from TRBV19 and TRBJ1-2, with a tentative D call TRBD1 (5 bases). V lost 4 bases, J lost 4 bases, and 16 bases lay in between. CDR1 and CDR2 from the germline V gene are LNHDA and SQIVND (reference sequence). The CDR3 is 15 amino acids. CDR3 region: CASSNEGRRSYGYTF. The CDR3 DNA follows: TGTGCCAGTAGTAATGAGGGACGGAGGAGCTATGGCTACACCTTC.

Here the CDR3 reads CASSGGNHQETQYF. For the CDR3, the DNA is TGTGCCAGTAGTGGAGGTAATCATCAAGAGACCCAGTACTTC. The chain joins TRBV19 to TRBJ2-5, with D possibly TRBD2 on 5 matching bases. Trimming cost V 5 bases and J 2 bases, with 12 bases left between them. The germline V gene has CDR1 LNHDA and CDR2 SQIVND (reference sequence). The CDR3 totals 14 residues.

The CDR3 reads CAFPLREGSFEAFF. DNA of the CDR3: TGTGCCTTCCCCCTCCGTGAAGGGAGCTTTGAAGCTTTCTTT. J is TRBJ1-1 and V is TRBV2, with D hard to call. The CDR3 contains 14 residues. Germline loops: CDR1 SNHLY, CDR2 FYNNEI. Deletions cut 11 bases from V and 7 bases from J, with 23 bases between.

This sequence joins TRBV6-5 and TRBJ2-1, with TRBD1 matching 12 bases. J lost 8 bases, V lost 2 bases, and 4 bases had no gene match. Germline V gives CDR1 MNHEY, CDR2 SVGAGI. The CDR3 is 15 residues long. CDR3 region: CASSYRDRGRDEQFF. The CDR3 DNA follows: TGTGCCAGCAGTTACCGGGACAGGGGGCGGGATGAGCAGTTCTTC.

This rearrangement joins TRBV19 to TRBJ1-2; D is possibly TRBD1 (5 bases). CDR1 and CDR2 from the germline V gene are LNHDA and SQIVND (reference sequence). The ends were cut back, 3 bases at V and 6 bases at J, with 20 bases in the middle. This CDR3 is built from 16 residues. The CDR3 nucleotides read TGTGCCAGTAGTATTTTGCGGGGACCTCCAGGAGATGGCTACACCTTC. Protein product: CASSILRGPPGDGYTF.

V gene TRBV6-1 combines with J gene TRBJ2-5; 12 positions agree with TRBD2. The germline CDR1 and CDR2 sequences are MNHNS and SASEGT. After removal of 6 bases from V and 5 bases from J, the junction contained 7 bases not matched to a gene. The CDR3 loop spans 15 amino acids. CDR3 sequence: CASRASGRVMETQYF. In DNA, the CDR3 is TGTGCCAGCAGGGCTAGCGGGAGGGTTATGGAGACCCAGTACTTC.

The table lists this clone with a few counts. V and J are TRBV6-5 and TRBJ1-2; D perhaps matches TRBD1 (6 bases). Germline V CDR1 and CDR2: MNHEY, SVGAGI. The CDR3 runs 12 residues. The V end was cut by 6 bases, the J end by 5 bases, with 10 bases between. CDR3 residues: CASRDTGYGYTF. DNA for the CDR3: TGTGCCAGCAGGGATACAGGGTATGGCTACACCTTC.

This clone was recorded once. V usage is TRBV27 and J usage is TRBJ2-7; perhaps D is TRBD1 or TRBD2 (5 bases each). Per germline, CDR1 MNHEY and CDR2 SMNVEV (reference sequence). This CDR3 spans 15 amino acids. V lost 4 bases and J lost 3, with 16 bases in between. The CDR3 nucleotides are TGTGCCAGCAGTTGGGACGGGGAAATGCACTACGAGCAGTACTTC. This translates into CASSWDGEMHYEQYF.

The chain couples TRBV19 to TRBJ2-7; the D gene is possibly TRBD2 (5 bases). Germline V lookup: CDR1 LNHDA, CDR2 SQIVND (reference sequence). The CDR3 is made up of 14 amino acids. V was cut by 7 bases and J by 2 bases, with 15 bases left in between. CDR3 region: CASTKSGPPYEQYF. CDR3 coding DNA: TGTGCCAGTACTAAGAGCGGTCCCCCCTACGAGCAGTACTTC.